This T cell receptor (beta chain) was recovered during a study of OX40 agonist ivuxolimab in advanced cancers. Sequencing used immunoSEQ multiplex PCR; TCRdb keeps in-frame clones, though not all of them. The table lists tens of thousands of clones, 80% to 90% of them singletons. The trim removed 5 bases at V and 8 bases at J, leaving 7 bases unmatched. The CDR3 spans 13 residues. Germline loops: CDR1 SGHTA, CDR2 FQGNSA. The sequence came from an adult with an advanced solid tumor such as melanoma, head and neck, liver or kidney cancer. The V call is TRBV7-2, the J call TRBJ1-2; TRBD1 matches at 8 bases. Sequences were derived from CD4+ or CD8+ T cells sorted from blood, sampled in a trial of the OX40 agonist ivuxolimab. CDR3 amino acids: CASSARTGFGYTF. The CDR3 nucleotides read TGTGCCAGCAGCGCGCGGACAGGGTTCGGCTACACCTTC. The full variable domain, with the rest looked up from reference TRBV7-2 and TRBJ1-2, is GAGVSQSPSNKVTEKGKDVELRCDPISGHTALYWYRQSLGQGLEFLIYFQGNSAPDKSGLPSDRFSAERTGGSVSTLTIQRTQQEDSAVYLCASSARTGFGYTFGSGTRLTVV.